The clone carrying this TCR beta chain has a count of ten or more. Its cognate antigen is unknown. The entry originates in a study of response to subunit inactivated influenza vaccine. A single record per CDR3 protein comes from TCRdb applying MiXCR to the RT-PCR reads. The table records more than 250,000 distinct CDR3 sequences, roughly 22% of them present only once. Germline V gene sequence: CDR1 DFQATT, CDR2 SNEGSKA (reference sequence). The CDR3 consists of 15 residues. The J segment lost 1 base and the V segment lost 3 bases, leaving 4 bases of the junction unmatched. Whole-study findings and limits: It was suggested by the authors that few new T cells are recruited by each seasonal influenza vaccination.

This TCR was sampled from a man aged 45-69 years who received an inactivated influenza vaccine. The starting material was PBMCs from blood, obtained less than 22 months after vaccination. The chain is built from TRBV20-1 and TRBJ1-1; 11 bases are shared with TRBD1. The CDR3 DNA sequence: TGCAGTGCTAGCCGGGACAGGGGGTGGAACACTGAAGCTTTCTTT. The encoded protein is CSASRDRGWNTEAFF.